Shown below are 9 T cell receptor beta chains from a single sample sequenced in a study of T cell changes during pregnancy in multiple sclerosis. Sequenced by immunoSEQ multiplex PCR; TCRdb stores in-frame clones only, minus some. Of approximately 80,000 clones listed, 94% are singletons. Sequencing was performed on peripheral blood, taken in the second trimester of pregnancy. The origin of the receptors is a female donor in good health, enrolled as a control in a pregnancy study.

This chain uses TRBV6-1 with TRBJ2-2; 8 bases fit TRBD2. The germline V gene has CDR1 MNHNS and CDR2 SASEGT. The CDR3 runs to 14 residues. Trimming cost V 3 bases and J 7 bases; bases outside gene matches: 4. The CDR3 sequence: CASSEGLEGGELFF. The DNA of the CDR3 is TGTGCCAGCAGTGAGGGACTAGAGGGCGGGGAGCTGTTTTTT.

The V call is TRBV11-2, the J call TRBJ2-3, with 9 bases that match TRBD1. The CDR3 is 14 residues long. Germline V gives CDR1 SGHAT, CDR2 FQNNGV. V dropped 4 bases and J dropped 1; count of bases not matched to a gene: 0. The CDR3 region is CASSWTGGTDTQYF. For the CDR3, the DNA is TGTGCCAGCAGCTGGACAGGGGGCACAGATACGCAGTATTTT.

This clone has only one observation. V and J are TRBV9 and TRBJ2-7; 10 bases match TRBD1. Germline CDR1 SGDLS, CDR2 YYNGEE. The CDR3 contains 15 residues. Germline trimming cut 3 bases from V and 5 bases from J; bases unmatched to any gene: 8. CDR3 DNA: TGTGCCAGCAGCGCCTCCGGGACAGGGGACCACGAGCAGTACTTC. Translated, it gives CASSASGTGDHEQYF.

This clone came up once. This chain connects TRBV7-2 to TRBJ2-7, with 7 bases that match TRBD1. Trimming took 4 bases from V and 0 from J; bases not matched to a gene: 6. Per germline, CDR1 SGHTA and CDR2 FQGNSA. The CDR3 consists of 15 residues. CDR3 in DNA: TGTGCCAGCAGCTACACAGGGGCCAGCTCCTACGAGCAGTACTTC. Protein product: CASSYTGASSYEQYF.

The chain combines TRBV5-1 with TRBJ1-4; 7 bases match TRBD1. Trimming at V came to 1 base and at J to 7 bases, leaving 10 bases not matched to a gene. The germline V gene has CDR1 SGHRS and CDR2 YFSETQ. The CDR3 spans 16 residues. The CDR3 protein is CASSLSGGTELEKLFF. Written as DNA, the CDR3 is TGCGCCAGCAGCTTGTCAGGGGGGACAGAGCTTGAAAAACTGTTTTTT.

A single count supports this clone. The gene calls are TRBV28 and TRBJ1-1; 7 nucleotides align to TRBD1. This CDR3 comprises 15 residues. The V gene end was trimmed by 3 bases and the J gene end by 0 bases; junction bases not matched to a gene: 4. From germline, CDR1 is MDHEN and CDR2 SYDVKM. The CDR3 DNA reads TGTGCCAGCAGTTTCCGGGACAGTATGAACACTGAAGCTTTCTTT. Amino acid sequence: CASSFRDSMNTEAFF.

CDR3 sequence: CASTPSGAGNTIYF. The CDR3 coding sequence is TGTGCCAGCACCCCCAGCGGGGCCGGAAACACCATATATTTT. The chain employs TRBV2 and TRBJ1-3, with D possibly TRBD1 on 5 matching bases. V shed 7 bases and J shed 4 bases, with 14 bases lying between them. The CDR3 has 14 amino acids. Germline V gene sequence: CDR1 SNHLY, CDR2 FYNNEI.

The CDR3 sequence: CASSSIGQGENEKLFF. The CDR3 nucleotides read TGTGCCAGCAGCTCGATCGGACAGGGAGAGAATGAAAAACTGTTTTTT. The chain is built from TRBV5-6 and TRBJ1-4, with 8 bases lining up with TRBD1. The V segment lost 3 bases and the J segment 5 bases; nucleotides outside the gene matches: 9. CDR3 length: 16 amino acids. Germline CDR1 is SGHDT and CDR2 is YYEEEE.

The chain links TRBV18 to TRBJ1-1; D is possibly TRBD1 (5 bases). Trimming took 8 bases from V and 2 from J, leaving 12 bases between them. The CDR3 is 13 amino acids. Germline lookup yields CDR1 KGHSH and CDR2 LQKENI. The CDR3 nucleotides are TGTGCCAGCCACCCCGACAGAAACACTGAAGCTTTCTTT. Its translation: CASHPDRNTEAFF.